Shown below are 11 T cell receptor beta chains from a single sample sequenced in a study of T cell clonality in common variable immunodeficiency. This table comes from immunoSEQ multiplex PCR, and its TCRdb copy is limited to in-frame clones, with some not included. Altogether about 35,000 clones were found in the sample, and no singletons occur. The sequencing input was peripheral blood mononuclear cells. The receptors were sampled from a person aged 18-70 years in good health.

This clone was observed at least ten times. The read falls 3 residues short of the CDR3 end, and the missing part is taken from the germline J gene. The rearrangement links TRBV11-2 to TRBJ2-7, with 10 bases aligning to TRBD2. Germline V gives CDR1 SGHAT, CDR2 FQNNGV. J lost 6 bases, V lost 5 bases, and 10 bases had no gene match. CDR3 size: 15 residues. The CDR3 bases that were read are TGTGCCAGCAGCACCTTAGCGGGAGGACCCCCCGAG. This translates into CASSTLAGGPPE. The whole CDR3 region reads CASSTLAGGPPEQYF.

This clone was recorded many times. The DNA ends 3 residues before the CDR3 does, and the rest of the CDR3 is filled in from the germline J gene. V usage is TRBV4-1 and J usage is TRBJ2-7, with 14 bases identical to TRBD2. CDR3 size: 16 residues. The J segment lost 3 bases and the V segment lost 2 bases, leaving 3 bases of the junction unmatched. CDR1 is MGHRA and CDR2 is YSYEKL in the germline V gene. CDR3 DNA, as far as it was read: TGCGCCAGCAGCCAATCTGGACTAGCGGGAGGCTACGAG. Translated, it gives CASSQSGLAGGYE. The complete CDR3 reads CASSQSGLAGGYEQYF.

This clone was found many times. The read falls 3 residues short of the CDR3 end, and the missing part is taken from the germline J gene. The chain uses TRBV29-1 and TRBJ2-2, with D maybe TRBD1 (5 bases). This CDR3 is built from 11 residues. V lost 6 bases and J lost 7, with 9 bases in between. Per the germline V gene, CDR1 is SQVTM and CDR2 is ANQGSEA. The CDR3 sequence: CSVGRVGELFF. The sequenced CDR3 bases are TGCAGCGTGGGCAGGGTCGGGGAG.

This clone was seen repeatedly, ten times or more. The sequenced fragment ends 3 residues before the CDR3 boundary, so the rest is inferred from the germline J gene. The chain uses TRBV7-9 and TRBJ2-1; D remains unclear. The CDR3 contains 12 residues. Germline-derived CDR1 and CDR2 are SEHNR and FQNEAQ (reference sequence). Trimming pared 4 bases from V and 8 bases from J, leaving 9 bases between. CDR3 DNA, as far as it was read: TGTGCCAGCAGCTCGCAGATGCATGAG. Its protein is CASSSQMHE. The CDR3, in full, reads CASSSQMHEQFF.

This clone appeared many times. The read terminates 3 residues ahead of where the CDR3 ends, so the germline J gene completes it. The chain recombines TRBV7-9 with TRBJ2-5, with D hard to call. This CDR3 has 15 amino acids. Deletions cut 2 bases from V and 3 bases from J, with 13 bases between. Germline-derived CDR1 and CDR2 are SEHNR and FQNEAQ (reference sequence). CDR3 DNA, as far as it was read: TGTGCCAGCAGCTTAAAAACTAACCAGAAAGAGACC. Translation: CASSLKTNQKET. The CDR3 in its entirety is CASSLKTNQKETQYF.

The table lists this clone with many counts. The read halts 3 residues ahead of the CDR3 end, with the missing end drawn from the germline J gene. The V gene is TRBV12-5, the J gene TRBJ1-2; 9 bases fit TRBD1. This CDR3 is built from 16 residues. Germline CDR1 LGHNT, CDR2 FRNRAP. CDR3 region: CATQRQGDPLKETYTF. Partial CDR3 DNA: TGTGCTACTCAGAGACAGGGGGATCCACTTAAAGAGACC.

Ten or more counts support this clone. The sequenced fragment ends 3 residues before the CDR3 boundary, so the rest is inferred from the germline J gene. This sequence joins TRBV29-1 and TRBJ2-2, with 10 bases that match TRBD2. The ends lost 0 bases at V and 6 bases at J; junction bases unmatched: 7. Germline V gives CDR1 SQVTM, CDR2 ANQGSEA. CDR3 size: 16 residues. CDR3 sequence: CSVEDPLSGRAGELFF. The covered CDR3 bases are TGCAGCGTTGAAGACCCTTTAAGCGGGAGGGCCGGGGAG.

This clone has more than one count but fewer than ten. From the germline J gene comes the end of the CDR3, since the read stops 3 residues before it. The V call is TRBV19, the J call TRBJ2-3; maybe TRBD1 (5 bases). This CDR3 is 13 amino acids long. Germline lookup yields CDR1 LNHDA and CDR2 SQIVND (reference sequence). The part of the CDR3 DNA that was read is TGTGCCGGGGCAGGCGCGTGGGATCAGCCG. Its protein is CAGAGAWDQP. The entire CDR3 protein reads CAGAGAWDQPQYF. Variable domain in full (rest from reference TRBV19 and TRBJ2-3): DGGITQSPKYLFRKEGQNVTLSCEQNLNHDAMYWYRQDPGQGLRLIYYSQIVNDFQKGDIAEGYSVSREKKESFPLTVTSAQKNPTAFYLCAGAGAWDQPQYFGPGTRLTVL.

This clone has at least ten counts. The read gets to within 3 residues of the CDR3 end, and the germline J gene fills in the rest. The chain has TRBV7-3 and TRBJ2-7; D not resolved. CDR3 length: 12 residues. V gave up 4 bases and J gave up 6 bases, with 10 bases separating them. Germline CDR1 SGHTA, CDR2 FQGTGA. Incomplete CDR3 DNA: TGTGCCAGCAGCTCCCCCCCAGGCGAG. Translating gives CASSSPPGE. The CDR3 in its entirety is CASSSPPGEQYF.

This clone was recorded at least ten times. The read ends 3 residues early relative to the CDR3; the germline J gene fills the gap. The chain combines TRBV18 with TRBJ2-2; 11 bases map to TRBD1. This CDR3 region has 18 residues. Germline CDR1 is KGHSH and CDR2 is LQKENI. The CDR3 sequence is CASSPPGQGDSGANVLFF. The CDR3 DNA, read in part, is TGTGCCAGCTCACCCCCGGGACAGGGGGACTCTGGGGCCAACGTG.

In this sample, this clone turned up many times. The read finishes 3 residues shy of the CDR3 end, and the germline J gene is used to complete it. The J gene is TRBJ2-3, the V gene TRBV30, with TRBD2 matching 11 bases. The CDR3 covers 16 residues. Trimming took 2 bases from V and 0 from J; bases not matched to a gene: 4. Germline values: CDR1 GTSNPN, CDR2 SVGIG (reference sequence). The CDR3 sequence: CAWSPGTSGSTDTQYF. CDR3 bases read: TGTGCCTGGAGTCCCGGGACTAGCGGAAGCACAGATACG.